The 22 T cell receptor beta chains below were found in one sample sequenced in a study of a mutant IDH1 vaccine in newly diagnosed glioma. Their target antigens are unknown. Time point defined: week 23, last vaccination. It was 300 ug of mutant IDH1 20-mer peptide that made up each vaccine dose, given with topical imiquimod. Clones were read by immunoSEQ multiplex PCR, and TCRdb kept only the in-frame ones, dropping some. The repertoire holds 50,000 to 70,000 clones, with approximately 80% as singletons. Sequencing was performed on PBMCs, taken from a glioma patient whose treatment included an IDH1 peptide vaccine. Source of these receptors: a man younger than 35 with glioma.

This chain joins TRBV25-1 and TRBJ1-4; D unresolved. The V gene's germline CDR1 is MGHDK and CDR2 SYGVNS. Trimming removed 1 base at V and 5 bases at J, with 11 bases between. The CDR3 runs to 15 residues. The CDR3 DNA is TGTGCCAGCAGTGAATTTTCAGGTAGAAATGAAAAACTGTTTTTT. Its protein is CASSEFSGRNEKLFF.

The chain carries TRBV5-6 and TRBJ1-2, with TRBD1 matching 9 bases. The V and J ends lost 4 bases and 10 bases, in that order; junction bases with no gene match: 11. The CDR3 sequence is 14 residues long. CDR1 and CDR2 (germline): SGHDT, YYEEEE. CDR3 loop: CASSLIRDRESYTF. The DNA for the CDR3 is TGTGCCAGCAGCCTCATAAGGGACAGGGAATCCTACACCTTC.

This clone has a single count. This chain links TRBV28 with TRBJ2-7; 10 bases match TRBD2. The V and J ends lost 2 bases and 4 bases, in that order; junction bases with no gene match: 5. CDR1 and CDR2 (germline): MDHEN, SYDVKM. The CDR3 has 15 amino acids. CDR3 bases: TGTGCCAGCAGTTTAGTAGCGGGAGGATCATACGAGCAGTACTTC. It encodes CASSLVAGGSYEQYF.

This chain links TRBV7-9 with TRBJ2-1; weak D call: TRBD2 (6 bases). Germline-derived CDR1 and CDR2 are SEHNR and FQNEAQ (reference sequence). V was trimmed by 5 bases and J by 3 bases, leaving 14 bases between them. The CDR3 consists of 15 residues. The CDR3 loop is CASSPPGLYYNEQFF. CDR3 coding DNA: TGTGCCAGCAGCCCTCCGGGACTCTACTACAATGAGCAGTTCTTC.

The CDR3 here is CASSTAPGQGLEQYF. The CDR3 DNA sequence: TGCGCCAGCAGCACCGCACCGGGACAGGGTCTCGAGCAGTACTTC. The chain is built from TRBV5-1 and TRBJ2-7; 9 bases line up with TRBD1. V dropped 4 bases and J dropped 6; count of bases not matched to a gene: 11. Germline assignment: CDR1 SGHRS and CDR2 YFSETQ. This CDR3 contains 15 residues. The full variable domain, with the rest looked up from reference TRBV5-1 and TRBJ2-7, is KAGVTQTPRYLIKTRGQQVTLSCSPISGHRSVSWYQQTPGQGLQFLFEYFSETQRNKGNFPGRFSGRQFSNSRSEMNVSTLELGDSALYLCASSTAPGQGLEQYFGPGTRLTVT.

The V and J genes are TRBV7-2 and TRBJ2-5, with a weak D call TRBD2 (5 bases). The CDR3 runs to 13 residues. Trimming took off 3 bases at V and 5 bases at J, with 10 bases between the two ends. Germline V CDR1 and CDR2: SGHTA, FQGNSA. In DNA, the CDR3 is TGTGCCAGCAGCTTCGACCGAGGGGAGACCCAGTACTTC. It translates to CASSFDRGETQYF.

This clone was seen more than once but under ten times. CDR3 sequence (DNA): TGTGCCAGCAGCTTAACCCCTCCCGAGCAGTACTTC. It translates to CASSLTPPEQYF. The chain joins TRBV7-3 to TRBJ2-7; D is uncertain. Germline CDR1 and CDR2: SGHTA and FQGTGA. The CDR3 is 12 residues long. Trimming pared 0 bases from V and 6 bases from J, leaving 6 bases between.

Remarks on this clone: A read error may produce the germline difference seen at one junction end. The gene calls are TRBV6-1 and TRBJ1-6; possible D gene TRBD1, 5 bases. CDR3 length: 18 residues. Germline CDR1 and CDR2: MNHNS and SASEGT. CDR3 sequence reads: CAISDIRDYGGSNSPLHF. CDR3 DNA sequence: TGTGCCATCAGTGATATTAGGGATTATGGGGGGTCCAATTCACCCCTCCACTTT.

CDR3 region: CASSSPGLNTEAFF. The CDR3 DNA reads as TGTGCCAGCAGTTCACCGGGACTGAACACTGAAGCTTTCTTT. The chain uses TRBV27 and TRBJ1-1, with D possibly TRBD1 on 5 matching bases. Looked up from germline, CDR1 is MNHEY and CDR2 is SMNVEV (reference sequence). CDR3 size: 14 residues. V lost 4 bases to trimming and J lost 0 bases, with 9 bases between them.

This clone turned up a few times. V usage is TRBV7-2 and J usage is TRBJ1-2; TRBD1 is a possible D gene (5 bases). The CDR3 is 16 residues long. Trimming shortened V by 6 bases and J by 6 bases, and 23 bases separated the two germline ends. Germline V lookup: CDR1 SGHTA, CDR2 FQGNSA. This chain's CDR3 is CASSTDGGKRTNGYTF. The CDR3 DNA is TGTGCCAGCAGTACCGATGGGGGGAAGCGAACTAATGGCTACACCTTC.

This clone has just one count. The chain combines TRBV18 with TRBJ2-6, with TRBD1 matching over 7 bases. Germline assignment: CDR1 KGHSH and CDR2 LQKENI. The CDR3 extends over 15 amino acids. J was trimmed by 6 bases and V by 2 bases; bases with no gene match: 4. CDR3 region: CASSPGTVEANVLTF. CDR3 DNA: TGTGCCAGCTCACCAGGGACAGTTGAGGCCAACGTCCTGACTTTC. Supplemented by reference TRBV18 and TRBJ2-6, the full variable domain reads NAGVMQNPRHLVRRRGQEARLRCSPMKGHSHVYWYRQLPEEGLKFMVYLQKENIIDESGMPKERFSAEFPKEGPSILRIQQVVRGDSAAYFCASSPGTVEANVLTFGAGSRLTVL.

The chain recombines TRBV5-8 with TRBJ2-2, with 13 nucleotides matching TRBD2. The V gene's germline CDR1 is SGHTS and CDR2 YDEGEE. J gave up 8 bases and V 4 bases, and 8 bases lay outside the gene matches. The CDR3 extends over 16 amino acids. In DNA, the CDR3 is TGTGCCAGCAGCCGTGGACTAGCGGGGGTGCTTGGGGAGCTGTTTTTT. The encoded protein is CASSRGLAGVLGELFF.

The CDR3 is CASSIDWPGGVLGTEAFF. DNA for the CDR3: TGTGCCAGTAGTATAGATTGGCCCGGCGGGGTGTTGGGCACTGAAGCTTTCTTT. The chain carries TRBV19 and TRBJ1-1; D remains unclear. CDR1 is LNHDA, CDR2 SQIVND, per germline (reference sequence). CDR3 length: 18 residues. Trimming took 0 bases from V and 4 from J, leaving 21 bases between them.

The chain links TRBV19 to TRBJ2-3; D assignment may be TRBD1 or TRBD2 (5 bases each). V lost 3 bases and J lost 2, with 12 bases in between. Germline V gives CDR1 LNHDA, CDR2 SQIVND (reference sequence). This CDR3 contains 15 residues. This CDR3 is CASSITRGFTDTQYF. DNA of the CDR3: TGTGCCAGTAGTATTACGAGGGGATTCACAGATACGCAGTATTTT.

The rearrangement uses TRBV29-1 and TRBJ2-1; perhaps TRBD2 as D (6 bases). Between the trimmed V and J ends, which lost 0 bases and 4 bases, there was a span of 16 bases. The CDR3 extends over 16 amino acids. Per germline, CDR1 SQVTM and CDR2 ANQGSEA. The CDR3, as DNA: TGCAGCGTTGAAGATCCAGGGCGGGACGGGTACAATGAGCAGTTCTTC. It yields the protein CSVEDPGRDGYNEQFF.

The chain carries TRBV7-2 and TRBJ1-5; D is perhaps TRBD1 (5 bases). Deletions cut 5 bases from V and 0 bases from J, with 23 bases between. Germline loops: CDR1 SGHTA, CDR2 FQGNSA. This CDR3 region has 19 residues. CDR3 amino acids: CASSTRSPGPGDSNQPQHF. In DNA, the CDR3 is TGTGCCAGCAGCACTCGGTCCCCAGGGCCCGGAGATAGCAATCAGCCCCAGCATTTT.

V is TRBV29-1 and J is TRBJ2-1; tentatively, D is TRBD1 or TRBD2 (6 bases each). Looked up from germline, CDR1 is SQVTM and CDR2 is ANQGSEA. This CDR3 contains 13 residues. V was clipped by 8 bases and J by 2 bases, with 13 bases between them. The CDR3 region has the DNA TGCAGCCTACAGGGACTTCCCTACAATGAGCAGTTCTTC. Amino acids: CSLQGLPYNEQFF.

The chain uses TRBV7-2 and TRBJ2-3; TRBD1 matches 7 bases. The CDR3 contains 14 residues. The V gene end was trimmed by 5 bases and the J gene end by 2 bases; junction bases not matched to a gene: 4. Germline assignment: CDR1 SGHTA and CDR2 FQGNSA. CDR3 sequence: CASSRDRYTDTQYF. CDR3 coding DNA: TGTGCCAGCAGCCGGGACAGATACACAGATACGCAGTATTTT.

V and J are TRBV29-1 and TRBJ2-1; TRBD2 aligns across 9 bases. Per germline, CDR1 SQVTM and CDR2 ANQGSEA. The CDR3 contains 15 residues. V lost 5 bases to trimming and J lost 4 bases; unmatched junction nucleotides: 9. As DNA, the CDR3 is TGCAGCGTTTCCCTATCTAGCGGGACTTACAATGAGCAGTTCTTC. Amino acids: CSVSLSSGTYNEQFF.

The gene calls are TRBV27 and TRBJ1-1, with a tentative D call TRBD1 (6 bases). The CDR3 is 14 amino acids. V gave up 6 bases and J gave up 1 base, with 12 bases separating them. Germline CDR1 reads MNHEY; CDR2 reads SMNVEV (reference sequence). The CDR3 DNA reads TGTGCCAGCAGCCAACGGGGGCAGAACACTGAAGCTTTCTTT. It is translated as CASSQRGQNTEAFF.

The chain links TRBV5-5 to TRBJ2-7; 8 nucleotides line up with TRBD2. The length of the CDR3 is 15 residues. V dropped 4 bases and J dropped 2; count of bases not matched to a gene: 8. Germline lookup yields CDR1 SGHKS and CDR2 YYEKEE (reference sequence). CDR3 nucleotide sequence: TGTGCCAGCAGCGTGACTAGCGAGACTACCTACGAGCAGTACTTC. Translating it yields CASSVTSETTYEQYF.

The gene calls are TRBV11-3 and TRBJ1-1; D gene unclear. V dropped 1 base and J dropped 4 bases, with 7 bases sitting between them. CDR3 size: 13 residues. The germline gives CDR1 SGHNT, CDR2 YENEEA. The CDR3 region is CASSLAGLTEAFF. CDR3 in DNA: TGTGCCAGCAGCTTAGCCGGGCTCACTGAAGCTTTCTTT.